Sequencing of this TCR beta chain was carried out in a study of blood T cell repertoires in COVID-19 (dated by TCRdb to the early 2020s). Describing the broader study: The collaborator samples originated in the United States, Italy and Spain and spanned the acute and convalescent phases of COVID-19. The prospective study material was composed of cDNA or gDNA derived from T cells, B-cell-depleted T cells, or PBMCs. Subjects who had been exposed to COVID-19, were actively infected with it, or had recovered from it provided the deeply sampled blood TCRbeta repertoires that made up the dataset. The repertoires were made available in a free public database intended to serve as a resource for research on the immune response to SARS-CoV-2. The samples were drawn from two sources: the first 160 participants of the ongoing ImmuneRACE study, and over 1,000 subjects contributed by 6 global collaborators. The sample metadata nearly always contained a de-identified subject ID, COVID-19 status, age in years and sex. Where available, HLA class I and class II types were obtained from metadata supplied by the sample provider rather than from assay-based typing. General conclusions and limits of the study: Clinical and demographic metadata were provided uncurated, with the amount varying by source and participant.

Concerning this clone: Its antigen is unknown. No base-level quality is on record; no much larger clone is a single base apart.

TCRbeta CDR3 regions were amplified from genomic DNA using the immunoSEQ Assay, a bias-controlled multiplex PCR. The source study handled its data this way. Within the assay, amplification of reference gene primers was used to estimate how many nucleated cells each sample contained. To quantify the absolute abundance of each unique TCRbeta CDR3 rearrangement, sequence reads were collapsed and filtered. For each sample, productive Simpson clonality was calculated as the square root of Simpson's diversity index over productive rearrangements. TCRdb's version of the immuneACCESS table is confined to in-frame rearrangements and falls short of the full clone set. An unresolved V gene accounts for under half of the shortfall where checked; the remainder is of unknown origin. The V and J calls and the clone size are those of that table, but D and trimming were determined from the DNA. Counted in this sample were approximately 150,000 clones; around nine tenths of them appeared once. The ten largest clones add up to 15% to 20% of the sample.

V is cut by 5 bases and J by 4 bases, and the space between the germline ends is 6 bases. From the cysteine up to the phenylalanine, the CDR3 has a length of 12 residues. Only the CDR3 DNA is retained, 36 bases long and in frame from the first base. Collaborating institutions collected whole blood in K2EDTA tubes following their own protocols. For TCRbeta analysis, collaborator samples were shipped as frozen whole blood, as isolated PBMCs, or as DNA extracted from either sample type. The sequence joins TRBV12-3 or TRBV12-4 to TRBJ2-1; TRBD1 is possibly the D segment (6 matching bases). The origin of this receptor is a man aged 55 to 70 with active or convalescent COVID-19. Material for sequencing was peripheral blood. The DNA sequence is given as TGTGCCAGCAGTCAGGGGTACAATGAGCAGTTCTTC. It is translated as CASSQGYNEQFF.